A selection of T cell receptor beta chains follows, all from one sample in a study of blood T cell repertoires in COVID-19. Produced via immunoSEQ multiplex PCR; TCRdb's table is partial and in-frame only. The sample lists about 270,000 clones; roughly 89% were seen once. The specimen was PBMCs or T cells enriched from blood (not recorded which). These receptors all come from a woman aged 55-69 years who had recovered from COVID-19. Both conserved end residues are part of each CDR3. The D gene is left open where the match is weak. Some rows mark clone size as missing; the rest say once, few, many or name a class of expanded clone.

cdr3_aa cdr3_nt cdr3_length d_call j_call v_call clone_size
CSSQGNYGYTF TGCAGTTCCCAGGGGAACTATGGCTACACCTTC 11 . TRBJ1-2 TRBV20-1 few
CASSSPVRGATDTQYF TGTGCCAGCAGCTCCCCCGTGCGGGGGGCCACAGATACGCAGTATTTT 16 TRBD2 TRBJ2-3 TRBV13 .
CASSLESGYNEQFF TGCGCCAGCAGCTTGGAGTCAGGTTACAATGAGCAGTTCTTC 14 . TRBJ2-1 TRBV5-1 .
CASSVRPQTGSGYTF TGTGCCAGCAGTGTAAGACCACAAACAGGGTCTGGCTACACCTTC 15 . TRBJ1-2 TRBV28 once
CASSGSGLYQPQHF TGTGCCAGCAGTGGCTCAGGATTATATCAGCCCCAGCATTTT 14 . TRBJ1-5 TRBV2 .
CASSLGAGKRNQPQHF TGTGCCAGCAGCTTAGGGGCAGGCAAGCGCAATCAGCCCCAGCATTTT 16 . TRBJ1-5 TRBV7-9 .
CASSLPRGAGSYGYTF TGTGCCAGCAGCCTCCCACGGGGGGCGGGGAGCTATGGCTACACCTTC 16 . TRBJ1-2 TRBV28 .
CASRKGQGAVGYTF TGTGCCAGCAGAAAGGGACAGGGGGCTGTGGGCTACACCTTC 14 TRBD1 TRBJ1-2 TRBV6-1 .
CASSFHDRANEQFF TGTGCCAGCAGTTTCCACGACAGGGCCAATGAGCAGTTCTTC 14 TRBD1 TRBJ2-1 TRBV28 .
CASRLQGVPQHF TGTGCCAGCAGACTACAGGGAGTGCCCCAGCATTTT 12 . TRBJ1-5 TRBV28 .
CASSPGQGPVEPQHF TGTGCCAGCAGCCCAGGACAGGGACCGGTGGAGCCCCAGCATTTT 15 TRBD1 TRBJ1-5 TRBV3-1/TRBV3-2 .
CASSVRQSMNTEAFF TGTGCCAGTAGTGTCCGACAAAGCATGAACACTGAAGCTTTCTTT 15 . TRBJ1-1 TRBV19 .
CASSLNRGLSYEQYF TGTGCCAGCAGCTTAAACAGGGGCCTCTCCTACGAGCAGTACTTC 15 TRBD1 TRBJ2-7 TRBV7-6 .
CASGLARTSGRAWEQFF TGTGCTAGTGGTTTGGCCCGGACTAGCGGGAGGGCTTGGGAGCAGTTCTTC 17 TRBD2 TRBJ2-1 TRBV12-5 .
CASSLAGTGSETQYF TGCGCCAGCAGCTTGGCCGGGACAGGATCAGAGACCCAGTACTTC 15 TRBD1 TRBJ2-5 TRBV5-1 .
CAWSVLAGGYNEQFF TGTGCCTGGAGTGTTCTAGCGGGGGGTTACAATGAGCAGTTCTTC 15 TRBD2 TRBJ2-1 TRBV30 .
CASSRTGLRYGYTF TGTGCCAGCAGTAGGACAGGGCTTCGTTATGGCTACACCTTC 14 TRBD1 TRBJ1-2 TRBV28 .
CASGEINSYNEQFF TGTGCCAGCGGGGAGATAAACAGTTACAATGAGCAGTTCTTC 14 . TRBJ2-1 TRBV28 .
CASSEIGGTEAFF TGCGCCAGCAGCGAAATAGGAGGCACTGAAGCTTTCTTT 13 . TRBJ1-1 TRBV5-1 .
CASSAHPDRKYEQYF TGTGCCAGCAGCGCCCACCCGGACAGAAAATACGAGCAGTACTTC 15 . TRBJ2-7 TRBV9 .
CAISPGETQYF TGTGCCATCAGCCCCGGGGAGACCCAGTACTTC 11 . TRBJ2-5 TRBV10-3 .
CASSPADNPGELFF TGTGCCAGCAGCCCGGCGGATAACCCCGGGGAGCTGTTTTTT 14 . TRBJ2-2 TRBV7-8 .
CASSFISSSYNEQFF TGCGCCAGCAGCTTTATTTCTAGCTCCTACAATGAGCAGTTCTTC 15 . TRBJ2-1 TRBV5-1 .
CASSRQGGRNEQYF TGTGCCAGCAGCCGACAGGGGGGTAGGAACGAGCAGTACTTC 14 TRBD1 TRBJ2-7 TRBV6-5 .
CASSPPGTDRREQYF TGTGCCAGCAGTCCCCCCGGGACAGATCGTCGCGAGCAGTACTTC 15 TRBD1 TRBJ2-7 TRBV28 .
CASRIQTGEREAFF TGTGCCAGCAGAATCCAAACAGGGGAGCGTGAAGCTTTCTTT 14 TRBD1 TRBJ1-1 TRBV5-5 .
CASSETDRGGYTF TGTGCCAGCAGTGAGACTGACAGGGGTGGCTACACCTTC 13 TRBD1 TRBJ1-2 TRBV2 .
CASKGQGAINSPLHF TGTGCCAGCAAGGGACAGGGGGCGATCAATTCACCCCTCCACTTT 15 TRBD1 TRBJ1-6 TRBV27 .
CSVEVLGPAPSF TGCAGCGTTGAAGTCTTGGGGCCGGCGCCTAGCTTT 12 . TRBJ1-1 TRBV29-1 .
CASSQGWETQYF TGTGCCAGCAGCCAGGGATGGGAGACCCAGTACTTC 12 . TRBJ2-5 TRBV7-9 .
CASSTGVSYEQYF TGTGCCAGCTCAACGGGGGTTTCCTACGAGCAGTACTTC 13 . TRBJ2-7 TRBV18 .
CAWSDRGPEKLFF TGTGCCTGGAGTGACAGGGGGCCCGAAAAACTGTTTTTT 13 TRBD1 TRBJ1-4 TRBV30 .
CASSQVPRSEQFF TGCGCCAGCAGCCAAGTCCCGAGAAGTGAGCAGTTCTTC 13 . TRBJ2-1 TRBV4-1 .
CASSIQPRDYGYTF TGTGCCAGTAGTATACAGCCCCGGGACTATGGCTACACCTTC 14 . TRBJ1-2 TRBV19 once
CASSQDGGGDTQYF TGCGCCAGCAGTCAGGACGGCGGGGGAGATACGCAGTATTTT 14 TRBD2 TRBJ2-3 TRBV10-1 .
CASSFTSGGTDTQYF TGTGCCAGCTCATTCACTAGCGGGGGCACAGATACGCAGTATTTT 15 TRBD2 TRBJ2-3 TRBV18 .
CASSLTGANQPQHF TGTGCCAGCAGCCTTACAGGGGCTAATCAGCCCCAGCATTTT 14 TRBD1 TRBJ1-5 TRBV7-9 .
CAGKGQGLVNTEAFF TGTGCCGGAAAGGGACAGGGCCTAGTGAACACTGAAGCTTTCTTT 15 TRBD1 TRBJ1-1 TRBV6-5 .
CATSDSSLTTPGKTTSGGTDTQYF TGTGCCACCAGTGACTCCTCACTTACAACTCCTGGAAAAACAACTAGCGGGGGAACAGATACGCAGTATTTT 24 TRBD2 TRBJ2-3 TRBV24-1 .
CASSEMVAGGSRDDEQFF TGTGCCAGCAGTGAAATGGTAGCGGGAGGGTCCCGTGATGATGAGCAGTTCTTC 18 TRBD2 TRBJ2-1 TRBV2 .
CSVVRSWQLSTEAFF TGCAGCGTTGTGAGGAGTTGGCAACTCAGTACTGAAGCTTTCTTT 15 . TRBJ1-1 TRBV29-1 .
CASRRPDRTYEQYF TGTGCCAGCAGAAGACCCGACAGGACCTACGAGCAGTACTTC 14 . TRBJ2-7 TRBV6-5 few